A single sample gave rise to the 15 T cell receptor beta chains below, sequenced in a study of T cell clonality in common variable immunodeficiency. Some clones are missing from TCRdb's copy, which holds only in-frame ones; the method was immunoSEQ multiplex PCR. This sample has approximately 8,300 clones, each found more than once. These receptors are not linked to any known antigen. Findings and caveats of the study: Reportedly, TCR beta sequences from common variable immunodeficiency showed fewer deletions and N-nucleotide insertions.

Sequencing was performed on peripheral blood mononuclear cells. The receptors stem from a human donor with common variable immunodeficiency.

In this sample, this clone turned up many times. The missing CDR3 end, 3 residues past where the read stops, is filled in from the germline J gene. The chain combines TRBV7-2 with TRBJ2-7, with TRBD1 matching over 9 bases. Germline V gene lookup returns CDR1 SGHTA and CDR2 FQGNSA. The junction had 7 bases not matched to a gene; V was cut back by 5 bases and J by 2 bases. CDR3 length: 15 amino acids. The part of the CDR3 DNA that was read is TGTGCCAGCAGCCCCGGGACAGGGAGGACCTACGAG. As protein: CASSPGTGRTYE. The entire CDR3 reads CASSPGTGRTYEQYF.

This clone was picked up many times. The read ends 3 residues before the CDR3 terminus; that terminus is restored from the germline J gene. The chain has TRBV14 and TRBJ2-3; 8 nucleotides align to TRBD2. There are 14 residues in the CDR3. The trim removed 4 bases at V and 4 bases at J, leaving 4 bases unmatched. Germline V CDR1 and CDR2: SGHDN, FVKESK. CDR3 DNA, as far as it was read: TGTGCCAGCAGCCTAGCGGGAAACCCAGATACG. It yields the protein CASSLAGNPDT. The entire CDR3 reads CASSLAGNPDTQYF. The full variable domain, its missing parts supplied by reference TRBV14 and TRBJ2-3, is EAGVTQFPSHSVIEKGQTVTLRCDPISGHDNLYWYRRVMGKEIKFLLHFVKESKQDESGMPNNRFLAERTGGTYSTLKVQPAELEDSGVYFCASSLAGNPDTQYFGPGTRLTVL.

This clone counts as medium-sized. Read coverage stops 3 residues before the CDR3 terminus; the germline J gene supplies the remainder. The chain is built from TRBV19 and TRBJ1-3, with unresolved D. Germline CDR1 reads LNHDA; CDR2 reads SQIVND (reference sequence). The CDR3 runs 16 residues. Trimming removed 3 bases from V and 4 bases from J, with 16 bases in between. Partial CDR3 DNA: TGTGCCAGTAGTATCTTCGCGGGATCGGCCGGAAACACC. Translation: CASSIFAGSAGNT. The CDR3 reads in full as CASSIFAGSAGNTIYF.

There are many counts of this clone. The CDR3 loop is CASSRDSYEQYF. CDR3 DNA (partial): TGTGCCAGCAGCCGAGACAGCTACGAG. The chain couples TRBV11-2 to TRBJ2-7, with D possibly matching TRBD1 (5 bases). Coverage ceases 3 residues before the CDR3 finishes, and the germline J gene fills in the end. Germline CDR1 is SGHAT and CDR2 is FQNNGV. Trimming cost V 5 bases and J 3 bases, with 8 bases left between them. The CDR3 extends over 12 amino acids.

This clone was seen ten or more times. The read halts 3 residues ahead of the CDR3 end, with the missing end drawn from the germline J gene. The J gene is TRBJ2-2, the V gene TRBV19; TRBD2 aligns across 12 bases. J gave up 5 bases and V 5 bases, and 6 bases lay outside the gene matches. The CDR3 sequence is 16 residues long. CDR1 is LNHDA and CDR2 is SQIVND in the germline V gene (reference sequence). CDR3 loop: CASSQGLAGTTGELFF. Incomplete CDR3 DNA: TGTGCCAGTAGTCAAGGACTAGCGGGAACTACCGGGGAG.

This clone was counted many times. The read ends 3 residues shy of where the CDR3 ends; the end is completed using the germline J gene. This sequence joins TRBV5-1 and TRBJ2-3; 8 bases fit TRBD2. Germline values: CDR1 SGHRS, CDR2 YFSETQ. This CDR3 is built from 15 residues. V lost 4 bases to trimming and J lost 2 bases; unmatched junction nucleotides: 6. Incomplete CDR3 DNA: TGCGCCAGCAGCGCAGGACTAGCTCTCACAGATACG. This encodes CASSAGLALTDT. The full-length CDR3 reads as CASSAGLALTDTQYF.

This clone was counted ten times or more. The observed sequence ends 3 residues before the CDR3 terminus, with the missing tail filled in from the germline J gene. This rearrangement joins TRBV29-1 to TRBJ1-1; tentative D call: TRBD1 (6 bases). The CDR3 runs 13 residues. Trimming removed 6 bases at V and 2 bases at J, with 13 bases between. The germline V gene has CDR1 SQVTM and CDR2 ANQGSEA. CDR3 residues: CSVCQGLNTEAFF. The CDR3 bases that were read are TGCAGCGTCTGCCAGGGGCTTAACACTGAA.

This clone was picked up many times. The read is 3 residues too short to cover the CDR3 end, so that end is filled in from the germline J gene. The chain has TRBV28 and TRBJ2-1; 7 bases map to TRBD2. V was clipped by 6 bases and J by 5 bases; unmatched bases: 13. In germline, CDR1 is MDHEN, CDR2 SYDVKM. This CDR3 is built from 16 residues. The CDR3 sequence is CASSPMGRGINNEQFF. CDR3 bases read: TGTGCCAGCAGCCCGATGGGGCGGGGGATTAACAATGAG.

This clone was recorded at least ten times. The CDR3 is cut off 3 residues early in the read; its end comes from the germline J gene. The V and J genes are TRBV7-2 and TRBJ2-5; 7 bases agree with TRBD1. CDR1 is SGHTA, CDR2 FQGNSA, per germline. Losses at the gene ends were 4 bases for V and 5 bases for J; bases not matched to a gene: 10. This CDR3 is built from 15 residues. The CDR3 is CASSSGDRLRETQYF. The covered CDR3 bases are TGTGCCAGCAGCTCCGGGGACAGACTTAGGGAGACC.

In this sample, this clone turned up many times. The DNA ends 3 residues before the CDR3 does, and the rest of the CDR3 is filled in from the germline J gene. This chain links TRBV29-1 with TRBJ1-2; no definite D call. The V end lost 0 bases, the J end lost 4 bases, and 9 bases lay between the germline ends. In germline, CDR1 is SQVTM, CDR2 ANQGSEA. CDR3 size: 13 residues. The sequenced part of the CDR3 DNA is TGCAGCGTTGAAGATAGCCGCGGCTATGGC. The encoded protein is CSVEDSRGYG. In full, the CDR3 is CSVEDSRGYGYTF. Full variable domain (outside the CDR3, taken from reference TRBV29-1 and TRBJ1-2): SAVISQKPSRDICQRGTSLTIQCQVDSQVTMMFWYRQQPGQSLTLIATANQGSEATYESGFVIDKFPISRPNLTFSTLTVSNMSPEDSSIYLCSVEDSRGYGYTFGSGTRLTVV.

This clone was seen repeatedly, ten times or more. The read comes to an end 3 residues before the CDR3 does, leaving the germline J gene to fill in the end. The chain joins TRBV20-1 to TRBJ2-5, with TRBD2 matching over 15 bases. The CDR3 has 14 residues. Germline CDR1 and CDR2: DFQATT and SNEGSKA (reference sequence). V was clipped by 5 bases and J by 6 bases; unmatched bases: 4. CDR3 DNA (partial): TGCAGTGCTGGACTAGCGGGGGGGGCAAAGACC. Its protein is CSAGLAGGAKT. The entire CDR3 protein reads CSAGLAGGAKTQYF.

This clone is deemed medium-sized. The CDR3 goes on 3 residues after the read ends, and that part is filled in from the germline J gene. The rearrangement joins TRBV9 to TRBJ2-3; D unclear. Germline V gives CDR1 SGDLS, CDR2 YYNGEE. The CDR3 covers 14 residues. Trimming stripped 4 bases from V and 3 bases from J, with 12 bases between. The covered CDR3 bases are TGTGCCAGCAGCCCCAGGAGTTTGACAGATACG. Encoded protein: CASSPRSLTDT. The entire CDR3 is CASSPRSLTDTQYF. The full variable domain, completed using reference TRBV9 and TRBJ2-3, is DSGVTQTPKHLITATGQRVTLRCSPRSGDLSVYWYQQSLDQGLQFLIQYYNGEERAKGNILERFSAQQFPDLHSELNLSSLELGDSALYFCASSPRSLTDTQYFGPGTRLTVL.

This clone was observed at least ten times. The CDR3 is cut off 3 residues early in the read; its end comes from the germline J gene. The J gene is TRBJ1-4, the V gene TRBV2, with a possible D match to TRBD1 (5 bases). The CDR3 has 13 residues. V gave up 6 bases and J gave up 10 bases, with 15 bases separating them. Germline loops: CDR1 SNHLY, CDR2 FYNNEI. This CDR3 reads CASSGASGGKLFF. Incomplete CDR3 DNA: TGTGCCAGCAGCGGGGCCAGCGGGGGAAAA.

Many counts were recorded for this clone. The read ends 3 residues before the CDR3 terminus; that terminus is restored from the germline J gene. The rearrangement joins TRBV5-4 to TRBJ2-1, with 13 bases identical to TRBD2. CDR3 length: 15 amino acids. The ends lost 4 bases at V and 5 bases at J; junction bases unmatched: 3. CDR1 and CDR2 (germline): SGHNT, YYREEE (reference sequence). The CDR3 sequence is CASSHGTSGNNEQFF. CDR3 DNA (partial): TGTGCCAGCAGCCACGGGACTAGCGGGAACAATGAG.

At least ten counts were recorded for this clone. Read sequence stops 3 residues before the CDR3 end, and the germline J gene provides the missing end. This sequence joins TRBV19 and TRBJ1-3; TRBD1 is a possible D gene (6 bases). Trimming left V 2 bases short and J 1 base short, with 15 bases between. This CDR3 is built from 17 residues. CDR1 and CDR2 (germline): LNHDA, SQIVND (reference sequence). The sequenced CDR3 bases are TGTGCCAGTAGTATATACCAGGGGACGCCATCTGGAAACACC. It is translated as CASSIYQGTPSGNT. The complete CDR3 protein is CASSIYQGTPSGNTIYF.